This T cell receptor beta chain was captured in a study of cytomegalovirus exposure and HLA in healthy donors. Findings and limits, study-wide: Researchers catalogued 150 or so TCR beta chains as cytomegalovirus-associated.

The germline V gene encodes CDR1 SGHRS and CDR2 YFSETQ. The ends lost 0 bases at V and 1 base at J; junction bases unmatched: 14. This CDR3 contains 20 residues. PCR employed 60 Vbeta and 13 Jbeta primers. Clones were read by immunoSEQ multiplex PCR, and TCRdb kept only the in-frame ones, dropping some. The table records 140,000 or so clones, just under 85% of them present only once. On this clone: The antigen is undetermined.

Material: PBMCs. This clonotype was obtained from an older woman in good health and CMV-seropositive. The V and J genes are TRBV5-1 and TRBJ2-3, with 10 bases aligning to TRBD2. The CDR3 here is CASSLEHWAPGTSGTDTQYF. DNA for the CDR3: TGCGCCAGCAGCTTGGAACATTGGGCCCCCGGGACTAGCGGCACAGATACGCAGTATTTT.